Listed below are T cell receptor beta chains from one sample, sequenced in a study of blood T cells in healthy people across ages. TCRdb ran MiXCR on the 5' RACE reads and lists one entry per CDR3 protein. The sample holds roughly 800,000 distinct CDR3 sequences, around 36% seen once. Sequenced material: blood. These receptors were obtained from a man aged 18-30 years in good health. The conserved cysteine and the conserved F or W are not part of the CDR3 here.

v_call	j_call	cdr3_aa
TRBV12-3/TRBV12-4	TRBJ1-1	ASKEEGRTEAF
TRBV2	TRBJ2-1	ARGGNEQF
TRBV6-6	TRBJ1-2	ASSKQPRSNYDYT
TRBV19	TRBJ1-2	ASREPRGYT
TRBV29-1	TRBJ1-2	SVAKDKYGYT
TRBV30	TRBJ1-4	AWSAGEKLF
TRBV20-1	TRBJ1-1	SAYDRARAF
TRBV29-1	TRBJ2-1	SGWTSGLYNEQF
TRBV30	TRBJ1-1	AQTENTEAF
TRBV6-1	TRBJ2-5	ASNRDPASNEQY
TRBV7-9	TRBJ2-5	ASSPGTGRTYGQY
TRBV12-3/TRBV12-4	TRBJ1-4	ASSLDGTLKLF
TRBV5-1	TRBJ2-1	ASSLAQGWNEQF
TRBV6-6	TRBJ1-4	ASSYRPNEKLF
TRBV7-9	TRBJ1-4	ASTPGPGWEEKLF
TRBV7-2	TRBJ1-5	ASSLRIGGGSHRPQH
TRBV6-6	TRBJ2-3	ASSYPGTSGSADTQY
TRBV3-1	TRBJ1-4	ASSQMGATTNEKLF
TRBV2	TRBJ2-7	ASSVRDHEQY
TRBV7-9	TRBJ2-5	ASSPTGRTGQETQY
TRBV12-3/TRBV12-4	TRBJ2-7	ASSLGPTYEQY
TRBV25-1	TRBJ2-7	ASSEFLALGRYEQY
TRBV9	TRBJ2-5	ASSPQDGETQY
TRBV12-3/TRBV12-4	TRBJ1-4	ASSPQGNTEKLF
TRBV29-1	TRBJ1-5	SVGQGDSNQPQH
TRBV2	TRBJ2-2	ASSVGSGELF
TRBV13	TRBJ2-7	ASSDTGHEQY
TRBV10-2	TRBJ2-3	ASSEMGGRGRTRSTDTQY
TRBV28	TRBJ2-6	ASIGGPGANVLT
TRBV27	TRBJ2-5	ASGKDRGWETQY
TRBV3-1	TRBJ2-1	ASSQENVRHKDNEQF
TRBV4-2	TRBJ2-7	ASSQGGAAEGYEQY
TRBV4-3	TRBJ1-6	ASSQDVVKSPLH
TRBV5-1	TRBJ2-3	ASSLGDRVADTQY
TRBV3-1	TRBJ2-7	ASSQAQGRTEQY
TRBV4-1	TRBJ2-4	ASSHRPGVDKNIQY
TRBV7-2	TRBJ1-2	ASIQSRTGGGYT
TRBV12-3/TRBV12-4	TRBJ1-5	ASSALGGNQPQH
TRBV4-3	TRBJ1-2	ASSRDEGSVNYGYT
TRBV18	TRBJ1-1	ASSPPNSLYEAF
TRBV28	TRBJ2-4	ASSWGINKSVQY
TRBV4-3	TRBJ2-7	ASSQEAGLYEQY
TRBV6-2/TRBV6-3	TRBJ2-1	ASSYSSGQGNEQF
TRBV5-1	TRBJ1-2	ASSFRTVAGTGARANYGYT
TRBV5-1	TRBJ1-2	ASSVDDRPGYT
TRBV12-3/TRBV12-4	TRBJ2-3	ASKGLAGGLFNADAQY
TRBV5-1	TRBJ2-5	ASSLGTPNPQETQY
TRBV6-2/TRBV6-3	NA	ASSSTGSRTQY
TRBV21-1	TRBJ1-4	ASSKVQGWGKLF
TRBV7-2	TRBJ1-5	ASSSQRGLNQPQH
TRBV5-5	TRBJ2-3	ASSPGTGEDTQY
TRBV12-3/TRBV12-4	TRBJ2-3	ASRGTGSLRADAQY
TRBV5-1	NA	ASSSSGTGTREQY